The rows below give T cell receptor beta chains drawn from one sample of a study of shared clonotypes between healthy human individuals. TCRdb's copy holds only in-frame clones and misses some; the assay was immunoSEQ multiplex PCR. There are 1.4 million to 1.5 million clones in the sample; roughly 96% occur only once, and approximately 1.1% lies in the top ten. What was sequenced was naive CD4+ T cells sorted from blood. Receptors were obtained from a man younger than 40 in good health. Each CDR3 is given with its conserved first and last residue. Each record gives: clone size, V gene, J gene, D gene, CDR3 DNA, CDR3 protein. A D gene is named only where the DNA matches it firmly. Size values are once, few and many counts, or a class for expanded clones, and some rows have none.

>-|TRBV27|TRBJ2-1|-
TGTGCCAGCAGTTCCGGGGGGCTGGCCAATGAGCAGTTCTTC
CASSSGGLANEQFF
>-|TRBV29-1|TRBJ2-2|-
TGCAGCGTCCGATCGGGGACCGGGGAGCTGTTTTTT
CSVRSGTGELFF
>-|TRBV10-3|TRBJ2-1|TRBD2
TGTGCCATCAGGGAACTAGCGGGATACAATGAGCAGTTCTTC
CAIRELAGYNEQFF
>-|TRBV20-1|TRBJ2-3|-
TGCAGTGCTAGTGGCACAGATACGCAGTATTTT
CSASGTDTQYF
>few|TRBV2|TRBJ1-4|TRBD1
TGTGCCAGCAGTGAAACAGGGGCAACTAATGAAAAACTGTTTTTT
CASSETGATNEKLFF
>-|TRBV23-1|TRBJ2-2|TRBD1
TGCGCCAGCAGTCAATCGGACAGGGTATCGATCACCGGGGAGCTGTTTTTT
CASSQSDRVSITGELFF
>-|TRBV5-1|TRBJ2-5|-
TGCGCCAGCAGCTTGGATCCTGTAGAGGAGACCCAGTACTTC
CASSLDPVEETQYF
>-|TRBV7-9|TRBJ2-1|TRBD2
TGTGCCAGCAGCTTAGCTTTTGGGACTAGCGTCTACAATGAGCAGTTCTTC
CASSLAFGTSVYNEQFF
>-|TRBV7-9|TRBJ2-7|-
TGTGCCAGCAGCTTCGGGCAGGGGTTCGCCGAGCAGTACTTC
CASSFGQGFAEQYF
>-|TRBV5-1|TRBJ2-2|-
TGCGCCAGCAGCCTAGGACGGACGAACACCGGGGAGCTGTTTTTT
CASSLGRTNTGELFF
>-|TRBV7-8|TRBJ2-5|TRBD2
TGTGCCAGCAGCTTGGGACTAGCGGGAGGGTTTACCCAGTACTTC
CASSLGLAGGFTQYF
>once|TRBV5-6|TRBJ2-5|TRBD2
TGTGCCAGCAGCCCCACGTGGAGCGGGAGATTGAAAGAGACCCAGTACTTC
CASSPTWSGRLKETQYF
>-|TRBV11-3|TRBJ2-3|-
TGTGCCAGCAGCTTACAAGGGTACGATACGCAGTATTTT
CASSLQGYDTQYF
>-|TRBV6-5|TRBJ1-3|TRBD1
TGTGCCAGCAGTAACAGGGGATCTGGAAACACCATATATTTT
CASSNRGSGNTIYF
>once|TRBV6-4|TRBJ2-2|-
TGTGCCAGCTCTAGGGACTCCTGGACCGGGGAGCTGTTTTTT
CASSRDSWTGELFF
>-|TRBV9|TRBJ1-4|TRBD1
TGTGCCAGCAGCTTACGGGACAGGGGCGAAAAACTATTTTTT
CASSLRDRGEKLFF
>-|TRBV5-1|TRBJ2-3|TRBD2
TGCGCCAGCAGCCGTGGACTAGCGGGAGCCGTAACAGATACGCAGTATTTT
CASSRGLAGAVTDTQYF
>-|TRBV10-3|TRBJ2-7|-
TGTGCCGTATCAAGCTACGGAGGGGAAGAGCAGTACTTC
CAVSSYGGEEQYF
>-|TRBV18|TRBJ2-7|-
TGTGCCAGCTCACCTAACCCCCCAGGCAGCTCCTACGAGCAGTACTTC
CASSPNPPGSSYEQYF
>-|TRBV6-5|TRBJ2-6|-
TGTGCCAGCCATCGACCTGGAGCCAACGTCCTGACTTTC
CASHRPGANVLTF
>-|TRBV27|TRBJ1-1|TRBD1
TGTGCCAGCAGTAAGGGACAGGGGGGGTACACTGAAGCTTTCTTT
CASSKGQGGYTEAFF
>-|TRBV6-1|TRBJ1-2|-
TGTGCCAGCAGTGAAAGAGTTCTTACAGAAAACTATGGCTACACCTTC
CASSERVLTENYGYTF
>-|TRBV5-1|TRBJ2-1|TRBD2
TGCGCCAGCAGGGTTAGCGGGAGGGCCGAGAATGAGCAGTTCTTC
CASRVSGRAENEQFF
>-|TRBV7-7|TRBJ2-2|TRBD1
TGTGCCAGCAGCTTCACAGGGGGACCGGGCACCGGGGAGCTGTTTTTT
CASSFTGGPGTGELFF
>-|TRBV27|TRBJ1-1|-
TGTGCCAGCACAAAAGTCCCGGGACCCCAGGGCACTGAAGCTTTCTTT
CASTKVPGPQGTEAFF
>-|TRBV7-6|TRBJ2-7|-
TGTGCCAGCAGCTTAAATTCCGCGGGACTCTCATACGAGCAGTACTTC
CASSLNSAGLSYEQYF
>-|TRBV6-1|TRBJ1-5|-
TGTGCCAGCAGTGAAGAGGGCTTGCGTCAGCCCCAGCATTTT
CASSEEGLRQPQHF
>-|TRBV5-1|TRBJ2-1|TRBD1
TGCGCCAGCAGCTTGATTCGACAGGGGTTCAATGAGCAGTTCTTC
CASSLIRQGFNEQFF
>-|TRBV2|TRBJ2-7|TRBD1
TGTGCCAGCAGTTTACAGGGGATCTACGAGCAGTACTTC
CASSLQGIYEQYF
>-|TRBV28|TRBJ2-2|-
TGTGCCAGCAGTTTATTGGGGGGTGGCACCGGGGAGCTGTTTTTT
CASSLLGGGTGELFF
>-|TRBV21-1|TRBJ1-5|-
TGTGCCAGCAGCAAAGGGCAGGGCAACTCTAGCAATCAGCCCCAGCATTTT
CASSKGQGNSSNQPQHF
>-|TRBV10-3|TRBJ2-7|TRBD1
TGTGCCATCACCCCAAACCGGGACAGGACCGCCTACGAGCAGTACTTC
CAITPNRDRTAYEQYF
>-|TRBV9|TRBJ2-1|-
TGTGCCAGCAGCGTTCAAATGTCGGGTCCCCCATACAATGAGCAGTTCTTC
CASSVQMSGPPYNEQFF
>-|TRBV9|TRBJ1-1|-
TGTGCCAGCAGCCCCCGGGGGGCCGTGAACACTGAAGCTTTCTTT
CASSPRGAVNTEAFF
>-|TRBV4-1|TRBJ2-2|-
TGCGCCAGCAGCCAAGGCACATCTGGGTTCGGGGAGCTGTTTTTT
CASSQGTSGFGELFF
>-|TRBV30|TRBJ1-2|-
TGTGCCTGGAGGGAAATTGGCTACACCTTC
CAWREIGYTF
>once|TRBV4-1|TRBJ2-3|TRBD2
TGCGCCAGCAGGCGGGAGGATCAATCAGATACGCAGTATTTT
CASRREDQSDTQYF
>-|TRBV10-3|TRBJ1-1|-
TGTGCCATCAGTGGGGGTCAGGAAGCTTTCTTT
CAISGGQEAFF
>-|TRBV5-4|TRBJ2-1|TRBD2
TGTGCCAGCAGCCCGGGGGGTCATCGGGAAATCCATGAGCAGTTCTTC
CASSPGGHREIHEQFF
>-|TRBV27|TRBJ2-1|-
TGTGCCAGCAGCTCGAGGTTCTACAATGAGCAGTTCTTC
CASSSRFYNEQFF
>-|TRBV2|TRBJ1-4|TRBD1
TGTGCCAGCAGCGAAGACAGGGTCCCTGACAAACTGTTTTTT
CASSEDRVPDKLFF
>-|TRBV28|TRBJ2-7|-
TGTGCCACTGGAGGGCTAGCCCTGTTGGGAGAGCAGTACTTC
CATGGLALLGEQYF
>once|TRBV5-1|TRBJ2-5|TRBD2
TGCGCCAGCGAGAGGGCTAGCGGGAGGAAAGAGACCCAGTACTTC
CASERASGRKETQYF
>-|TRBV14|TRBJ2-2|-
TGTGCCAGCAGCCAATTTGACGGGGAGCTGTTTTTT
CASSQFDGELFF
>-|TRBV4-3|TRBJ1-2|-
TGCGCCAGCAGTTCACAGGGACTTAACTATGGCTACACCTTC
CASSSQGLNYGYTF
>-|TRBV6-6|TRBJ1-2|-
TGTGCCAGCAGTTACTCGGTCTACTATGGCTACACCTTC
CASSYSVYYGYTF
>-|TRBV6-7|TRBJ2-1|-
TGTGCCAGCAGTCGAGGTGTATCGGGAGAGGCAGGCAATGAGCAGTTCTTC
CASSRGVSGEAGNEQFF
>-|TRBV4-1|TRBJ2-1|-
TGCGCCAGCAGCCAACACCGGACTCCAAACAATGAGCAGTTCTTC
CASSQHRTPNNEQFF
>-|TRBV28|TRBJ2-5|TRBD1
TGTGCCATCGACAGGGGGGACGCGGAGACCCAGTACTTC
CAIDRGDAETQYF
>-|TRBV5-1|TRBJ2-1|-
TGCGCCAGCAGCTTCATTGGTGAGCAGTTCTTC
CASSFIGEQFF
>-|TRBV7-2|TRBJ2-5|-
TGTGCCAGCAGCTTAGTACGAGAGACCCAGTACTTC
CASSLVRETQYF
>-|TRBV5-1|TRBJ2-4|-
TGCGCCAGCAGCCCTGGGACAATCTCAAAAAACATTCAGTACTTC
CASSPGTISKNIQYF
>-|TRBV4-3|TRBJ2-1|TRBD2
TGCGCCAGCAGCCAAGGACTAGCGGGGGACTACAATGAGCAGTTCTTC
CASSQGLAGDYNEQFF
>-|TRBV18|TRBJ2-5|TRBD2
TGTGCCAGCTCACCACGGCATAGCGGGAGGGCCGGGTTAGGGGAGACCCAGTACTTC
CASSPRHSGRAGLGETQYF
>-|TRBV5-8|TRBJ2-1|-
TGTGCCAGCAGCTTGGGATCCGGTTCCTACAATGAGCAGTTCTTC
CASSLGSGSYNEQFF
>-|TRBV11-2|TRBJ2-7|TRBD2
TGTGCCAGCAGCTTAAGGGAGGGGGTACTAGCGGACTACGAGCAGTACTTC
CASSLREGVLADYEQYF
>-|TRBV9|TRBJ2-5|-
TGTGCCAGCAGCGCTACAGGGTCAGGGGAGACCCAGTACTTC
CASSATGSGETQYF
>-|TRBV6-1|TRBJ1-2|-
TGTGCCAGCAGTGAGAATACAGGGCTAGGCTACACCTTC
CASSENTGLGYTF
>-|TRBV11-2|TRBJ2-2|TRBD2
TGTGCCAGCAGCCGAATCCAGGGATTAGCGGGAGTAAAGGCCGGGGAGCTGTTTTTT
CASSRIQGLAGVKAGELFF